The 25 T cell receptor beta chains below come from one sample, sequenced in a study of CD8 T cells in ankylosing spondylitis. Findings of the study overall: The study identified a TCR beta motif of several highly homologous variants that appeared characteristic of ankylosing spondylitis blood.

Their specific antigens are unknown. TCRdb reprocessed the 5' RACE reads with MiXCR, giving one entry per CDR3 protein. Here the sample spans 100,000 to 150,000 distinct CDR3 sequences, roughly a sixth being singletons. The specimen sequenced was blood, either unsorted or a sorted T cell fraction (not recorded which). Source of these receptors: a male donor with ankylosing spondylitis.

This clonotype turned up a few times. V is TRBV7-9 and J is TRBJ1-1; D ambiguous. Germline CDR1 and CDR2: SEHNR and FQNEAQ (reference sequence). The length of the CDR3 is 12 residues. Trimming stripped 3 bases from V and 4 bases from J, with 6 bases between. CDR3 sequence: CASSFSATEAFF. CDR3 coding DNA: TGTGCCAGCAGCTTCTCGGCCACTGAAGCTTTCTTT. Looking up the rest from reference TRBV7-9 and TRBJ1-1 gives the full variable domain: DTGVSQNPRHKITKRGQNVTFRCDPISEHNRLYWYRQTLGQGPEFLTYFQNEAQLEKSRLLSDRFSAERPKGSFSTLEIQRTEQGDSAMYLCASSFSATEAFFGQGTRLTVV.

This clonotype was detected only a few times. V is TRBV11-3 and J is TRBJ2-2; D unresolved. Between the trimmed V and J ends, which lost 0 bases and 8 bases, there was a span of 4 bases. Germline CDR1 is SGHNT and CDR2 is YENEEA. This CDR3 has 12 residues. In DNA, the CDR3 is TGTGCCAGCAGCTTAGAATCTGGGGAGCTGTTTTTT. Translated: CASSLESGELFF.

V and J are TRBV5-1 and TRBJ2-1, with 9 nucleotides matching TRBD2. This CDR3 has 16 residues. Germline values: CDR1 SGHRS, CDR2 YFSETQ. After removal of 1 base from V and 3 bases from J, the junction contained 5 bases not matched to a gene. Written as DNA, the CDR3 is TGCGCCAGCAGCTTGACGGCTAGCGGGATCTACAATGAGCAGTTCTTC. It yields the protein CASSLTASGIYNEQFF.

V is TRBV27 and J is TRBJ2-2; the D gene is possibly TRBD1 (5 bases). The CDR3 covers 14 residues. Germline loops: CDR1 MNHEY, CDR2 SMNVEV (reference sequence). V lost 2 bases to trimming and J lost 4 bases, with 8 bases between them. The CDR3 region is CASSLGASTGELFF. CDR3 nucleotide sequence: TGTGCCAGCAGTTTAGGGGCCAGCACCGGGGAGCTGTTTTTT.

The CDR3 region has the DNA TGCAGTGCCCGATGGGGGAACAGGTTTCCCTACGAGCAGTACTTC. This encodes CSARWGNRFPYEQYF. This chain uses TRBV20-1 with TRBJ2-7; D is perhaps TRBD1 or TRBD2 (5 bases each). Trimming pared 6 bases from V and 2 bases from J, leaving 20 bases between. Germline-derived CDR1 and CDR2 are DFQATT and SNEGSKA (reference sequence). This CDR3 contains 15 residues.

The V call is TRBV4-1, the J call TRBJ2-7; weak D call: TRBD1 (5 bases). Per germline, CDR1 MGHRA and CDR2 YSYEKL. Trimming shortened V by 0 bases and J by 2 bases, and 20 bases separated the two germline ends. The CDR3 contains 18 residues. The DNA of the CDR3 is TGCGCCAGCAGCCAAGATGATTGGTCCCAGGGTAATCCCTACGAGCAGTACTTC. Residues: CASSQDDWSQGNPYEQYF.

The V gene is TRBV6-1, the J gene TRBJ2-1; TRBD1 matches at 7 bases. Looked up from germline, CDR1 is MNHNS and CDR2 is SASEGT. Losses at the gene ends were 7 bases for V and 4 bases for J; bases not matched to a gene: 7. The CDR3 spans 14 residues. This CDR3 reads CASTRQGQYNEQFF. The CDR3 nucleotides are TGTGCCAGCACTAGACAGGGACAATACAATGAGCAGTTCTTC.

The chain has TRBV7-9 and TRBJ2-5, with D possibly TRBD2 on 6 matching bases. V shed 5 bases and J shed 4 bases, with 14 bases lying between them. CDR1 and CDR2 (germline): SEHNR, FQNEAQ (reference sequence). The CDR3 has 14 residues. The CDR3 spells CASSVAGSRETQYF. The CDR3, as DNA: TGTGCCAGCAGCGTCGCGGGAAGTCGAGAGACCCAGTACTTC.

This clonotype was seen many times. The chain recombines TRBV29-1 with TRBJ2-1; D uncertain. Germline V gene lookup returns CDR1 SQVTM and CDR2 ANQGSEA. The CDR3 loop spans 12 amino acids. The V and J ends lost 1 base and 4 bases respectively, with 5 bases between them. CDR3 residues: CSVEGNYNEQFF. The CDR3 DNA sequence: TGCAGCGTTGAAGGGAATTACAATGAGCAGTTCTTC.

This clonotype was seen a handful of times. The gene calls are TRBV11-1 and TRBJ2-7, with 9 bases that match TRBD2. CDR1 is SGHAT and CDR2 is FQDESV in the germline V gene (reference sequence). CDR3 size: 21 residues. V trimming: 1 base; J trimming: 0 bases; junction bases outside the gene matches: 19. The chain's CDR3 is CASSLVPVLGATSGLSYEQYF. The CDR3 DNA follows: TGTGCCAGCAGCTTAGTCCCGGTCCTCGGGGCGACTAGCGGTCTCTCCTACGAGCAGTACTTC.

This clonotype was detected only a few times. The CDR3: CASSSWGTGELFF. The CDR3 DNA is TGTGCCAGCAGCTCATGGGGCACCGGGGAGCTGTTTTTT. V gene TRBV7-9 combines with J gene TRBJ2-2; the D is unclear. The CDR3 is 13 residues long. The germline V gene encodes CDR1 SEHNR and CDR2 FQNEAQ (reference sequence). V lost 4 bases and J 4 bases, leaving 7 bases between the germline ends. Full variable domain (outside the CDR3, taken from reference TRBV7-9 and TRBJ2-2): DTGVSQNPRHKITKRGQNVTFRCDPISEHNRLYWYRQTLGQGPEFLTYFQNEAQLEKSRLLSDRFSAERPKGSFSTLEIQRTEQGDSAMYLCASSSWGTGELFFGEGSRLTVL.

This clonotype was seen a few times. The chain recombines TRBV5-1 with TRBJ2-7; 7 nucleotides align to TRBD1. Germline V CDR1 and CDR2: SGHRS, YFSETQ. V lost 7 bases and J lost 5; bases outside the gene matches: 12. This CDR3 comprises 14 residues. The CDR3 bases are TGCGCCAGCGCCCAGGTCAGGGGGTCCGACGAGCAGTACTTC. Translating gives CASAQVRGSDEQYF.

This clonotype showed up just a few times. DNA of the CDR3: TGTGCCAGCAGCCAACGGACTAGCGGATACAATGAGCAGTTCTTC. This sequence encodes CASSQRTSGYNEQFF. This rearrangement joins TRBV5-6 to TRBJ2-1; 10 nucleotides align to TRBD2. CDR1 is SGHDT and CDR2 is YYEEEE in the germline V gene. V was pared by 4 bases and J by 4 bases, with 5 bases of the junction left unmatched. The CDR3 is 15 amino acids.

The chain uses TRBV6-2 or TRBV6-3 and TRBJ2-1, with 9 nucleotides matching TRBD2. V lost 5 bases, J lost 7 bases, and 9 bases stayed unmatched. The CDR3 covers 15 residues. Germline values: CDR1 MNHEY, CDR2 SVGEGT. The CDR3 sequence: CASSPLGAGGNEQFF. The CDR3 bases are TGTGCCAGCAGTCCCCTAGGAGCGGGGGGAAATGAGCAGTTCTTC.

CDR3 sequence: CATSDPLRDRASGANVLTF. The DNA of the CDR3 is TGTGCCACCAGTGACCCGTTGCGGGACAGGGCCTCTGGGGCCAACGTCCTGACTTTC. The chain uses TRBV24-1 and TRBJ2-6; TRBD1 aligns across 9 bases. Germline CDR1 KGHDR, CDR2 SFDVKD. There are 19 residues in the CDR3. The junction had 9 bases not matched to a gene; V was cut back by 4 bases and J by 0 bases.

This clonotype was found a few times. The V gene is TRBV9, the J gene TRBJ2-7; tentative D call: TRBD2 (5 bases). Germline assignment: CDR1 SGDLS and CDR2 YYNGEE. The CDR3 loop spans 13 amino acids. The V end was cut by 1 base, the J end by 9 bases, with 14 bases between. CDR3 region: CASSVSPSRGQYF. In DNA form, the CDR3 reads TGTGCCAGCAGCGTATCCCCGTCTCGGGGGCAGTACTTC.

The chain joins TRBV20-1 to TRBJ2-1; 9 nucleotides line up with TRBD2. Trimming removed 1 base from V and 7 bases from J; junction bases left unmatched: 14. Germline-derived CDR1 and CDR2 are DFQATT and SNEGSKA (reference sequence). The CDR3 consists of 17 residues. CDR3 region: CSARGGRETSGSNEQFF. For the CDR3, the DNA is TGCAGTGCTAGAGGGGGCCGGGAGACTAGCGGTTCTAATGAGCAGTTCTTC.

A few counts support this clonotype. CDR3 DNA: TGCAGTGCTATGCGCCAGGGGGGAAATTCACCCCTCCACTTT. Translating it yields CSAMRQGGNSPLHF. This chain links TRBV20-1 with TRBJ1-6; 7 bases fit TRBD1. With V trimmed by 4 bases and J by 7 bases, 7 bases remained unmatched. Germline loops: CDR1 DFQATT, CDR2 SNEGSKA (reference sequence). This CDR3 is 14 amino acids long.

This chain uses TRBV6-1 with TRBJ1-1, with TRBD1 matching 7 bases. Trimming took 7 bases from V and 6 from J; bases not matched to a gene: 11. This CDR3 region has 14 residues. CDR1 is MNHNS, CDR2 SASEGT, per germline. The CDR3 loop is CASKQGQGYSEAFF. The CDR3 DNA reads TGTGCCAGCAAACAGGGGCAGGGGTATTCTGAAGCTTTCTTT.

This rearrangement joins TRBV5-1 to TRBJ1-1, with a weak D call TRBD1 (6 bases). The CDR3 length is 15 residues. Per the germline V gene, CDR1 is SGHRS and CDR2 is YFSETQ. V lost 0 bases, J lost 2 bases, and 11 bases lay in between. CDR3 bases: TGCGCCAGCAGCTTGGAGGGGGTTTTTAACACTGAAGCTTTCTTT. Translating it yields CASSLEGVFNTEAFF.

This clonotype has a handful of counts. V is TRBV19 and J is TRBJ2-3; weak D call: TRBD2 (6 bases). The V gene's germline CDR1 is LNHDA and CDR2 SQIVND (reference sequence). Trimming left V 10 bases short and J 2 bases short, with 16 bases between. CDR3 size: 14 residues. The CDR3: CATLGGYYTDTQYF. The DNA for the CDR3 is TGTGCCACCCTCGGGGGATATTACACAGATACGCAGTATTTT.

A remark on this clonotype: One junction end disagrees with the germline gene, perhaps due to a read error. The CDR3 DNA follows: TGCAGTGCCAGAGAGGGAAATTCCTACGAGCAGTACTTC. This gives the protein CSAREGNSYEQYF. The rearrangement joins TRBV20-1 to TRBJ2-7, with TRBD2 as a possible D gene (5 bases). The CDR3 spans 13 residues. Germline-derived CDR1 and CDR2 are DFQATT and SNEGSKA (reference sequence).

This clonotype turned up a few times. The chain carries TRBV7-9 and TRBJ2-1, with 7 bases fitting TRBD1. Per germline, CDR1 SEHNR and CDR2 FQNEAQ (reference sequence). The CDR3 totals 16 residues. V shed 4 bases and J 4 bases; nucleotides not matched to a gene: 10. CDR3 sequence: CASSYARGQAYNEQFF. CDR3 DNA sequence: TGTGCCAGCAGCTACGCGCGTGGACAGGCATACAATGAGCAGTTCTTC.

In this sample, this clonotype turned up a few times. V gene TRBV29-1 combines with J gene TRBJ2-2; D perhaps matches TRBD2 (5 bases). There are 12 residues in the CDR3. Trimming left V 1 base short and J 5 bases short, with 5 bases between. Germline CDR1 is SQVTM and CDR2 is ANQGSEA. The CDR3 DNA reads TGCAGCGTTGAAGCGGGAACCGGGGAGCTGTTTTTT. Residues: CSVEAGTGELFF.

The CDR3 DNA reads TGTGCCATCAGAGGACGGAGCTCCTACGAGCAGTACTTC. Its translation is CAIRGRSSYEQYF. The chain couples TRBV10-3 to TRBJ2-7; D not certain. The germline V gene encodes CDR1 ENHRY and CDR2 SYGVKD. There are 13 residues in the CDR3. With 6 bases removed from V and 0 bases from J, the gap between germline ends came to 9 bases.